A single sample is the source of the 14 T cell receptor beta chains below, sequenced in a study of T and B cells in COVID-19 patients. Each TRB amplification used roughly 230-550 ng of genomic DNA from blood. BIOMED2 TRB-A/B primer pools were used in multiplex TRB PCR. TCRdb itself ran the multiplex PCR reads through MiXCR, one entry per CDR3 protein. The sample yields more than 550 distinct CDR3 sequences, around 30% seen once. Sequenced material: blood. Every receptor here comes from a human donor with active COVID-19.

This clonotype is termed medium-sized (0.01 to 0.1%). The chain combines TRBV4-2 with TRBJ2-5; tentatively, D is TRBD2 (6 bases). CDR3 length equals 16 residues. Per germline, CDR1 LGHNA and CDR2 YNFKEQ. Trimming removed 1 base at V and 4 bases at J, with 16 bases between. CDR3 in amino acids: CASSQGERGSPETQYF. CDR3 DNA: TGTGCCAGCAGCCAAGGAGAACGGGGGAGCCCAGAGACCCAGTACTTC.

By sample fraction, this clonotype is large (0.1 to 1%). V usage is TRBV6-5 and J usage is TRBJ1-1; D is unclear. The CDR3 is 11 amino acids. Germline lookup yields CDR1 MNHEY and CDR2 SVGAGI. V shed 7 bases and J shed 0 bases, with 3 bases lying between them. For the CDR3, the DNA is TGTGCCAGCATGATGAACACTGAAGCTTTCTTT. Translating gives CASMMNTEAFF.

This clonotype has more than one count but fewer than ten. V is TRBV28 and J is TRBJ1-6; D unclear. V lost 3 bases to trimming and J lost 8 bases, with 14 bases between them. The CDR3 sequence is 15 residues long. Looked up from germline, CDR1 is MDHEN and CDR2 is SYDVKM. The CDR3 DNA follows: TGTGCCAGCAGTTTTATACCGGGAGGCGATTCACCCCTCCACTTT. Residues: CASSFIPGGDSPLHF.

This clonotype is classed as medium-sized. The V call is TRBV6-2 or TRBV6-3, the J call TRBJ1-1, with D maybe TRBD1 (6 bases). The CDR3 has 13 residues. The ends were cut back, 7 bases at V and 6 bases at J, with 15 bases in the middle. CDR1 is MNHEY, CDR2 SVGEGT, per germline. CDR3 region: CASTQIQGSEAFF. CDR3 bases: TGTGCCAGCACCCAGATCCAGGGGTCTGAAGCTTTCTTT.

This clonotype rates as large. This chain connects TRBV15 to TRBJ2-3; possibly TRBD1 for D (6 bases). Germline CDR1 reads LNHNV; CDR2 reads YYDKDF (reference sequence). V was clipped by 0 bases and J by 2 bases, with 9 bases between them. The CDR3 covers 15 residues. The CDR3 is CATSRDGTPTDTQYF. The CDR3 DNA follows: TGTGCCACCAGCAGAGATGGGACACCCACAGATACGCAGTATTTT. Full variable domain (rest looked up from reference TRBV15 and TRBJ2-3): DAMVIQNPRYQVTQFGKPVTLSCSQTLNHNVMYWYQQKSSQAPKLLFHYYDKDFNNEADTPDNFQSRRPNTSFCFLDIRSPGLGDTAMYLCATSRDGTPTDTQYFGPGTRLTVL.

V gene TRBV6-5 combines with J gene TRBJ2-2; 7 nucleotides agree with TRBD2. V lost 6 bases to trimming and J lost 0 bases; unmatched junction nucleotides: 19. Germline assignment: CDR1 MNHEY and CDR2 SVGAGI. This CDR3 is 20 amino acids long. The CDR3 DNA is TGTGCCAGCAGCACTGTCCCCGGGACTATATACGCTGCGAACACCGGGGAGCTGTTTTTT. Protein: CASSTVPGTIYAANTGELFF.

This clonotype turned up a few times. As DNA, the CDR3 is TGCAGTGCTAGAGACCGGGACAGGGCAACCCGCGAGCAGTACTTC. This translates into CSARDRDRATREQYF. V usage is TRBV20-1 and J usage is TRBJ2-7; 9 bases match TRBD1. Germline V CDR1 and CDR2: DFQATT, SNEGSKA (reference sequence). The CDR3 is made up of 15 amino acids. V lost 0 bases, J lost 6 bases, and 9 bases stayed unmatched.

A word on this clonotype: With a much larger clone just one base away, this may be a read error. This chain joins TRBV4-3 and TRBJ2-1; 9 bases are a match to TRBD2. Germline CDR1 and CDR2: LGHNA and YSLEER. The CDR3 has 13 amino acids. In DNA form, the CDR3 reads TGCGCCAGAAGCCTGGGACTAGCCGAGGAGCAGTTCTTC. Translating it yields CARSLGLAEEQFF.

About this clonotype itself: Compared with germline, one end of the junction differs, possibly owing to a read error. CDR3 in amino acids: CASSQSWVGTDQETQYF. CDR3 DNA: TGCGCCAGCAGCCAAAGCTGGGTGGGGACGGACCAAGAGACCCAGTACTTC. The chain joins TRBV4-2 to TRBJ2-5, with D perhaps matching TRBD1 or TRBD2 (5 bases each). The germline gives CDR1 LGHNA, CDR2 YNFKEQ. The CDR3 consists of 17 residues.

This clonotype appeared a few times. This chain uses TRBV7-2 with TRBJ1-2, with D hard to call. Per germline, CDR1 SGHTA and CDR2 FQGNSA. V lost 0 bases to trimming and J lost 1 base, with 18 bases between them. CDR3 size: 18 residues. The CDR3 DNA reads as TGTGCCAGCAGCTTAGCAGGAACCTATTCCCCAAATAACTATGGCTACACCTTC. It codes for CASSLAGTYSPNNYGYTF.

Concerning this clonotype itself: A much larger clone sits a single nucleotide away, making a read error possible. CDR3 protein: CASSQGDREDQPQHF. CDR3 DNA sequence: TGTGCCAGCAGCCAAGGCGACAGGGAGGATCAGCCCCAGCATTTT. The chain carries TRBV4-2 and TRBJ1-5; 7 bases are a match to TRBD1. The CDR3 length is 15 residues. Germline V lookup: CDR1 LGHNA, CDR2 YNFKEQ. After removal of 1 base from V and 5 bases from J, the junction contained 5 bases not matched to a gene.

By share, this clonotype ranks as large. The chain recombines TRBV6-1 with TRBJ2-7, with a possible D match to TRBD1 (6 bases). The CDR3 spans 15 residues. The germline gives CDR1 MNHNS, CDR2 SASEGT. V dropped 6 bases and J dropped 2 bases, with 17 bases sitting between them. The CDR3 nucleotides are TGTGCCAGCAGCGTCCAGAGGGGACATCCCTACGAGCAGTACTTC. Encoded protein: CASSVQRGHPYEQYF.

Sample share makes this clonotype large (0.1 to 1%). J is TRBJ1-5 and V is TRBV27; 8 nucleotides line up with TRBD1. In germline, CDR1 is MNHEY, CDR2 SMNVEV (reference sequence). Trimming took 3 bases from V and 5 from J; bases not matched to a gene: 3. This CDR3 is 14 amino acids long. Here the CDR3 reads CASSLGQEDQPQHF. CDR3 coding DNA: TGTGCCAGCAGTTTGGGACAGGAAGATCAGCCCCAGCATTTT.

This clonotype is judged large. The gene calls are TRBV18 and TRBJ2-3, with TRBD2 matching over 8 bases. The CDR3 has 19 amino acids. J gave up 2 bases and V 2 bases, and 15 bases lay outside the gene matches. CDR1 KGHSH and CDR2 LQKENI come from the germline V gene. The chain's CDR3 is CASSPISIRTGGVTDTQYF. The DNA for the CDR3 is TGTGCCAGCTCACCAATTTCGATTCGGACGGGGGGGGTCACAGATACGCAGTATTTT.